This TCR beta chain was recovered during a study of identical twins. Regarding the study as a whole: Alpha sequences that were out-of-frame and twin-shared showed an excess of low generation probability.

TCRdb fed the 5' RACE reads into MiXCR, producing one record per CDR3 protein. The sample yields approximately 410,000 distinct CDR3 sequences, around 20% seen once. At least ten counts were recorded for this clonotype. As yet, its antigen is unknown. The receptor was derived from a man in his fifties in good health. Input material: naive T cells sorted from blood.

The CDR3 is CASSQARTGGNTIYF. For the CDR3, the DNA is TGTGCCAGCAGCCAAGCCCGGACGGGTGGAAACACCATATATTTT. The chain joins TRBV4-2 to TRBJ1-3; no definite D call. The CDR3 loop spans 15 amino acids. From germline, CDR1 is LGHNA and CDR2 YNFKEQ. The V end lost 1 base, the J end lost 3 bases, and 10 bases lay between the germline ends.